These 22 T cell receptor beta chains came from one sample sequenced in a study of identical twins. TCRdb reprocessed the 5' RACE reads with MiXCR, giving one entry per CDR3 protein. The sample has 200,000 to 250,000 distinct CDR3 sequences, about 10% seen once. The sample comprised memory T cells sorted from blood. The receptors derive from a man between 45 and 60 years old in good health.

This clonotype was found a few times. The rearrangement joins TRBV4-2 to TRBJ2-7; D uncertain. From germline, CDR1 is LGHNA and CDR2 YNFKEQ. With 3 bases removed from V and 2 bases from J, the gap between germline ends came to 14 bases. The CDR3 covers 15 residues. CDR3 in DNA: TGTGCCAGCAGCCAGGGGTCTGGCCAGACCTACGAGCAGTACTTC. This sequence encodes CASSQGSGQTYEQYF.

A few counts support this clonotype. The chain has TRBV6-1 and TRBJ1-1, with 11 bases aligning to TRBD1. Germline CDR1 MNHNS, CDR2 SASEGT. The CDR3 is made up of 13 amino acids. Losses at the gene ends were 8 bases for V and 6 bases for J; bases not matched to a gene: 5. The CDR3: CASRTGGESEAFF. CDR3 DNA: TGTGCCAGCCGGACAGGGGGCGAATCTGAAGCTTTCTTT.

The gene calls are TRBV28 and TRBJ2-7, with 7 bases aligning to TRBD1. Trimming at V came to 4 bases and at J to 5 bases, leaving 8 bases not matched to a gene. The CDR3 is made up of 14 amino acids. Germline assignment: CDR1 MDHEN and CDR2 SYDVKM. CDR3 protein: CASSSMTGWHEQYF. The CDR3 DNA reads TGTGCCAGCAGTTCAATGACAGGGTGGCACGAGCAGTACTTC.

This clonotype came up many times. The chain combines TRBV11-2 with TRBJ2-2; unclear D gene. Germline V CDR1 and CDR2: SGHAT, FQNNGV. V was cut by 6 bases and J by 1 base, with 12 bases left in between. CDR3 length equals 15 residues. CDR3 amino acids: CASSHRWGNTGELFF. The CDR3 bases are TGTGCCAGCAGTCATAGGTGGGGGAACACCGGGGAGCTGTTTTTT.

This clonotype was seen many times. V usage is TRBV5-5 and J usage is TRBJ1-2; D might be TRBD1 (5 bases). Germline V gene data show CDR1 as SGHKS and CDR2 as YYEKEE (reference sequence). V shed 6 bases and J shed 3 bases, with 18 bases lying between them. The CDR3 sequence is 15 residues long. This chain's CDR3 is CASTQTGMGHYGYTF. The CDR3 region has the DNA TGTGCCAGCACGCAAACAGGAATGGGGCACTATGGCTACACCTTC.

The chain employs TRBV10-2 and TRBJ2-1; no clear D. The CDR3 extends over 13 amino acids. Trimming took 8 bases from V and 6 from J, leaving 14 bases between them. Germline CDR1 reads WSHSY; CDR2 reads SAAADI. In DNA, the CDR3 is TGCGCCAGCTGGTCTTGGGAAGTCAATGAGCAGTTCTTC. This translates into CASWSWEVNEQFF.

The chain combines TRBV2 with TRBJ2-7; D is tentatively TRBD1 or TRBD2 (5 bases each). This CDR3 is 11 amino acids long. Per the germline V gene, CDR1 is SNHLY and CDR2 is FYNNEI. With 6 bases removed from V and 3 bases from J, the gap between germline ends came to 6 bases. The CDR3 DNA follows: TGTGCCAGCAGGAGGGGCTACGAGCAGTACTTC. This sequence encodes CASRRGYEQYF.

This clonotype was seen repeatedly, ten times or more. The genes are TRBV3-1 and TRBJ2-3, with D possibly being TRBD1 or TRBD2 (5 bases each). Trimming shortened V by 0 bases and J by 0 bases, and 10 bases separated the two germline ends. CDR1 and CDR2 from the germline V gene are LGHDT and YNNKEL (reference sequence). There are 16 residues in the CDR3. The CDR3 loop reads CASSQDQGRSTDTQYF. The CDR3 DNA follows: TGTGCCAGCAGCCAAGATCAGGGACGAAGCACAGATACGCAGTATTTT.

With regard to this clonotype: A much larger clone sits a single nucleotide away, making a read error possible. The DNA for the CDR3 is TGTGACAGCAACCAGGAAGGCCATGAGCAGTTCTTC. Protein sequence: CDSNQEGHEQFF. This sequence joins TRBV7-8 and TRBJ2-1; D call uncertain. This CDR3 is 12 amino acids long. The germline V gene has CDR1 SGHVS and CDR2 FQNEAQ.

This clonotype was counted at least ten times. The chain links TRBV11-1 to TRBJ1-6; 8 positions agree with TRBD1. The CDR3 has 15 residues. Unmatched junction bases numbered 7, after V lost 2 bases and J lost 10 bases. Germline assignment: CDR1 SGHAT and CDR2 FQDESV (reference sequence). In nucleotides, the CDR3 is TGTGCCAGCAGCTTATTACAGGGGGTGAGATCACCCCTCCACTTT. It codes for CASSLLQGVRSPLHF.

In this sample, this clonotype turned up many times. The CDR3 reads CASSFVAGVVGGELFF. CDR3 DNA: TGTGCCAGCAGTTTTGTAGCGGGAGTCGTTGGCGGGGAGCTGTTTTTT. The chain combines TRBV27 with TRBJ2-2, with 9 bases fitting TRBD2. From germline, CDR1 is MNHEY and CDR2 SMNVEV (reference sequence). There are 16 residues in the CDR3. Unmatched junction bases numbered 9, after V lost 3 bases and J lost 7 bases.

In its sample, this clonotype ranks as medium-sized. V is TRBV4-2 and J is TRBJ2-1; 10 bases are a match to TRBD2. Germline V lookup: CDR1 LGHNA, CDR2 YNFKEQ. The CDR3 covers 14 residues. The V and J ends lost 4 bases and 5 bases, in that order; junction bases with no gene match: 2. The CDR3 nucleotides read TGTGCCAGCAGCCTCGGACTAGCGGACAATGAGCAGTTCTTC. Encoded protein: CASSLGLADNEQFF.

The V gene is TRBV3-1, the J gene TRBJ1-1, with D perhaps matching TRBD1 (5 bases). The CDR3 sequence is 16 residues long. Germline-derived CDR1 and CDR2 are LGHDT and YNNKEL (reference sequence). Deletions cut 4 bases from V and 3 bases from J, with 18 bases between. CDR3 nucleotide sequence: TGTGCCAGCAGCCCCGAGGGGAGAGGGTGGGACACTGAAGCTTTCTTT. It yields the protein CASSPEGRGWDTEAFF.

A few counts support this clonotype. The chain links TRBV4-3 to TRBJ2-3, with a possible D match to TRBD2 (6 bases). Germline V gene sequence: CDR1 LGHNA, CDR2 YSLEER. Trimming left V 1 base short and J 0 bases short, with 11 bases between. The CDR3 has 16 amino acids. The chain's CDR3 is CASSQVWRGSTDTQYF. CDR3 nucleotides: TGCGCCAGCAGCCAAGTATGGCGGGGTAGCACAGATACGCAGTATTTT.

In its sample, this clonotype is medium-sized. This chain's CDR3 is CASGRANTEAFF. The CDR3 DNA sequence: TGTGCCAGCGGCAGGGCGAACACTGAAGCTTTCTTT. This chain joins TRBV6-2 or TRBV6-3 and TRBJ1-1, with D possibly being TRBD1 (5 bases). The CDR3 covers 12 residues. Trimming shortened V by 8 bases and J by 1 base, and 8 bases separated the two germline ends. CDR1 and CDR2 (germline): MNHEY, SVGEGT.

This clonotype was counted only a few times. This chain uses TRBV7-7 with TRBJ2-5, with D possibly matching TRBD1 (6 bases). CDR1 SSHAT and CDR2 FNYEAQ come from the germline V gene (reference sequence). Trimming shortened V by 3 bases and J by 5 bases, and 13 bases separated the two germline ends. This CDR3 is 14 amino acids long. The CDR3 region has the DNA TGTGCCAGCAGCTTGGGACAACCCCCCGAGACCCAGTACTTC. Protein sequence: CASSLGQPPETQYF.

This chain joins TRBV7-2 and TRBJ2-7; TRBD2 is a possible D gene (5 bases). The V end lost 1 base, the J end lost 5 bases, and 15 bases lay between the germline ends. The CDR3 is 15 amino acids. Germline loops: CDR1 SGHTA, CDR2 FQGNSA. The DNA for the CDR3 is TGTGCCAGCAGCTTAGTGGGCGGATACGGGGACGAGCAGTACTTC. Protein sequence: CASSLVGGYGDEQYF.

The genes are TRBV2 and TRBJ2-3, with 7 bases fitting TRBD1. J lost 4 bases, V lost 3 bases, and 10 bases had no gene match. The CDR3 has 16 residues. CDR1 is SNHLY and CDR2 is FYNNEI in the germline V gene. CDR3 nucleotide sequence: TGTGCCAGCAGTGACCGGGCAGGGGGTTTGCCAGATACGCAGTATTTT. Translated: CASSDRAGGLPDTQYF.

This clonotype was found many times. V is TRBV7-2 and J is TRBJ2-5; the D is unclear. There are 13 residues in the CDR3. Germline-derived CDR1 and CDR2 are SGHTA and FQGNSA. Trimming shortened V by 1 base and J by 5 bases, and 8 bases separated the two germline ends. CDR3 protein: CASSLGLTETQYF. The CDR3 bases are TGTGCCAGCAGCTTAGGGCTAACGGAGACCCAGTACTTC.

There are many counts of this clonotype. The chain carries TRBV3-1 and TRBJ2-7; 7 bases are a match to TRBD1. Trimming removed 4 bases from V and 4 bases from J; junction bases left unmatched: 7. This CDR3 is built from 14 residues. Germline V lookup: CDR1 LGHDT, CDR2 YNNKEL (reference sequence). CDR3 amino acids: CASSPGTGVYEQYF. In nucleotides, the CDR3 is TGTGCCAGCAGCCCCGGAACAGGGGTTTACGAGCAGTACTTC.

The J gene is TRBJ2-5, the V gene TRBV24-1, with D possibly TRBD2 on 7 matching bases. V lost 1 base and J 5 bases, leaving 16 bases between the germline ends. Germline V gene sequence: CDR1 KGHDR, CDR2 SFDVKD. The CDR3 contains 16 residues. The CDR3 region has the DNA TGTGCCACCAGTGATTTAATGTTCGGGGGGCAGGAGACCCAGTACTTC. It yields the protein CATSDLMFGGQETQYF.

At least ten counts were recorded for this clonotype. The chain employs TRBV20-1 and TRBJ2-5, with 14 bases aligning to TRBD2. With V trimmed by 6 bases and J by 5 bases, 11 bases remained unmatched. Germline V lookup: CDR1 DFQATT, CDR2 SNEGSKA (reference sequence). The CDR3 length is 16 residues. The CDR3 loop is CSAARTSGGIGETQYF. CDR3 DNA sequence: TGCAGTGCAGCTCGGACTAGCGGGGGGATCGGGGAGACCCAGTACTTC.